Listed here are 5 T cell receptor beta chains from one sample, sequenced in a study of T cell clonotyping in hematopoietic cell transplantation. Here immunoSEQ multiplex PCR was the method, and the copy in TCRdb shows in-frame clones only, minus some. The table has about 3,800 clones, 70% to 85% seen once. The source material was peripheral blood mononuclear cells, sampled 100 days after allogeneic stem cell transplant. Every receptor here comes from a male patient in his fifties who had an allogeneic stem cell transplant from an unrelated donor, so the T cells may come from the graft donor. Some clones in this sample may be carry-over from other donors' samples.

The chain links TRBV27 to TRBJ2-5; D unresolved. The CDR3 length is 15 residues. Per germline, CDR1 MNHEY and CDR2 SMNVEV (reference sequence). Trimming pared 3 bases from V and 4 bases from J, leaving 15 bases between. CDR3 sequence (DNA): TGTGCCAGCAGTTTGATGAAAGGGTTCGCAGAGACCCAGTACTTC. It codes for CASSLMKGFAETQYF.

This clone occurred once. J is TRBJ1-1 and V is TRBV20-1; no reliable D call. CDR1 and CDR2 from the germline V gene are DFQATT and SNEGSKA (reference sequence). V lost 1 base and J lost 5, with 5 bases in between. There are 11 residues in the CDR3. The CDR3 here is CSARVGTEAFF. CDR3 nucleotide sequence: TGCAGTGCTAGAGTGGGTACTGAAGCTTTCTTT.

The rearrangement links TRBV5-1 to TRBJ2-7; the match to TRBD1 covers 10 bases. The CDR3 covers 15 residues. V trimming: 0 bases; J trimming: 2 bases; junction bases outside the gene matches: 2. Germline loops: CDR1 SGHRS, CDR2 YFSETQ. CDR3 amino acids: CASSLGGTGAYEQYF. CDR3 coding DNA: TGCGCCAGCAGCTTGGGAGGGACAGGGGCCTACGAGCAGTACTTC. The full variable domain, completed using reference TRBV5-1 and TRBJ2-7, is KAGVTQTPRYLIKTRGQQVTLSCSPISGHRSVSWYQQTPGQGLQFLFEYFSETQRNKGNFPGRFSGRQFSNSRSEMNVSTLELGDSALYLCASSLGGTGAYEQYFGPGTRLTVT.

J is TRBJ1-6 and V is TRBV6-5; 8 bases agree with TRBD1. The CDR3 loop spans 14 amino acids. The germline V gene encodes CDR1 MNHEY and CDR2 SVGAGI. Trimming cost V 7 bases and J 7 bases; bases outside gene matches: 6. Written as DNA, the CDR3 is TGTGCCAGCACCACGACAGGGGCGAATTCACCCCTCCACTTT. It codes for CASTTTGANSPLHF.

CDR3 in amino acids: CASSLAHRAWGQGGKNQPQHF. The CDR3 region has the DNA TGCGCCAGCAGCTTAGCTCACAGGGCTTGGGGACAGGGAGGTAAGAATCAGCCCCAGCATTTT. V and J are TRBV5-1 and TRBJ1-5, with TRBD1 matching over 9 bases. The V segment lost 2 bases and the J segment 4 bases; nucleotides outside the gene matches: 22. The CDR3 has 21 residues. The germline CDR1 and CDR2 sequences are SGHRS and YFSETQ.